The clone carrying this TCR beta chain showed up just once. As yet, its antigen is unknown. The table came from immunoSEQ multiplex PCR; TCRdb's copy has only in-frame clones and leaves some out. The sample records 150,000 to 200,000 clones, about nine tenths being singletons. This specimen belongs to a study of T cell responses to AZD1222 COVID-19 vaccine. Study-level results: No day 14 peak samples; only post-peak repertoires were characterized. In the spike-specific TCR repertoire, nearly half reportedly target unmutated variant regions. Only a handful of people who got AZD1222 tested seropositive at baseline.

The CDR3 length is 14 residues. Germline V gene data show CDR1 as MRHNA and CDR2 as SNTAGT. V lost 2 bases and J 4 bases, leaving 9 bases between the germline ends. The sample consisted of peripheral blood, taken on day 0 of AZD1222 vaccination. This clonotype was sampled from an adult in good health. The chain recombines TRBV6-4 with TRBJ2-1; no firm D call. CDR3 sequence reads: CASSDGNKYNEQFF. The CDR3 region has the DNA TGTGCCAGCAGTGACGGGAATAAATACAATGAGCAGTTCTTC.